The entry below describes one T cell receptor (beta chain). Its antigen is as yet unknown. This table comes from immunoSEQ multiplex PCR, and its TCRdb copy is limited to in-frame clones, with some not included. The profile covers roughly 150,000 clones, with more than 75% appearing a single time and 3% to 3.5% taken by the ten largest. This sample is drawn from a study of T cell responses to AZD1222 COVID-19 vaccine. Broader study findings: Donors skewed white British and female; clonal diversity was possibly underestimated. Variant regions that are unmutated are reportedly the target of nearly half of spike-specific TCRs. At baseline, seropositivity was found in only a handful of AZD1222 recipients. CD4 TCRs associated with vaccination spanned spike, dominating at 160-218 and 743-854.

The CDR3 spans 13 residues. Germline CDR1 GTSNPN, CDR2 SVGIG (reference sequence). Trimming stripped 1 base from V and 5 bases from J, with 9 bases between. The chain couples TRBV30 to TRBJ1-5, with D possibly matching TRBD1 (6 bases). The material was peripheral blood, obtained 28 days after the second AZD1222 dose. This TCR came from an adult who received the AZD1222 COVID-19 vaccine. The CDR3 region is CAWSAGEDQPQHF. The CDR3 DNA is TGTGCCTGGAGTGCAGGGGAAGATCAGCCCCAGCATTTT.